Each of the 29 T cell receptor beta chains below was sequenced from the same sample in a study of T cell changes during pregnancy in multiple sclerosis. Method: immunoSEQ multiplex PCR; TCRdb's copy keeps in-frame clones and lacks some. The profile shows approximately 41,000 clones, roughly 93% of them singletons. The material was CD4+ T cells from peripheral blood mononuclear cells, obtained in the second trimester of pregnancy. These receptors all come from a female donor with multiple sclerosis, enrolled in a pregnancy study.

The chain has TRBV5-5 and TRBJ1-4; 8 positions match TRBD1. V dropped 4 bases and J dropped 7; count of bases not matched to a gene: 9. This CDR3 is built from 15 residues. CDR1 is SGHKS, CDR2 YYEKEE, per germline (reference sequence). For the CDR3, the DNA is TGTGCCAGCAGCACCCGACAGGGGTCGGGTGAAAAACTGTTTTTT. This sequence encodes CASSTRQGSGEKLFF.

This clone was counted once. This chain uses TRBV29-1 with TRBJ1-3; the D gene is possibly TRBD1 (6 bases). There are 14 residues in the CDR3. The V gene lost 4 bases and the J gene lost 2 bases, with 12 bases spanning the gap. Germline assignment: CDR1 SQVTM and CDR2 ANQGSEA. CDR3 protein: CSVGGGVTGNTIYF. CDR3 in DNA: TGCAGCGTTGGAGGGGGGGTAACTGGAAACACCATATATTTT.

The chain combines TRBV4-2 with TRBJ2-2; tentatively, D is TRBD2 (6 bases). Germline V gene data show CDR1 as LGHNA and CDR2 as YNFKEQ. Trimming took 4 bases from V and 1 from J, leaving 10 bases between them. The CDR3 has 15 residues. The CDR3 bases are TGTGCCAGCAGCCGAGGAGGGTTGAACACCGGGGAGCTGTTTTTT. It translates to CASSRGGLNTGELFF.

The chain has TRBV19 and TRBJ1-5; D may be TRBD1 (6 bases). Germline V CDR1 and CDR2: LNHDA, SQIVND (reference sequence). V was pared by 1 base and J by 7 bases, with 17 bases between. The CDR3 totals 16 residues. The CDR3 nucleotides read TGTGCCAGTAGTATAGGGGTTCAGGGGACGATACAGCCCCAGCATTTT. This translates into CASSIGVQGTIQPQHF.

This rearrangement joins TRBV21-1 to TRBJ2-7; the table calls TRBD2, which could not be checked here. TRBV21-1 is flagged as a pseudogene. This CDR3 has 14 residues. This CDR3 is CASSKGPPVDEQYF. In DNA form, the CDR3 reads TGTGCCAGCAGCAAAGGCCCCCCGGTCGACGAGCAGTACTTC.

V and J are TRBV5-4 and TRBJ1-5, with TRBD1 matching 7 bases. The CDR3 extends over 14 amino acids. Germline CDR1 and CDR2: SGHNT and YYREEE (reference sequence). The trim removed 3 bases at V and 6 bases at J, leaving 6 bases unmatched. The CDR3 nucleotides are TGTGCCAGCAGCTACGGACAGGCCTCTCAGCCCCAGCATTTT. It encodes CASSYGQASQPQHF.

The chain combines TRBV30 with TRBJ1-3; tentative D call: TRBD1 (6 bases). The CDR3 is 14 residues long. Germline V gives CDR1 GTSNPN, CDR2 SVGIG (reference sequence). Trimming pared 0 bases from V and 0 bases from J, leaving 6 bases between. Here the CDR3 DNA reads TGTGCCTGGAGTGTAGGGGGCTCTGGAAACACCATATATTTT. This sequence encodes CAWSVGGSGNTIYF.

Here the CDR3 DNA reads TGCGCCAGCAGCTTGGGTCCCACTACAGATACGCAGTATTTT. Translation gives CASSLGPTTDTQYF. V usage is TRBV5-1 and J usage is TRBJ2-3; D unresolved. The CDR3 loop spans 14 amino acids. Germline V gene sequence: CDR1 SGHRS, CDR2 YFSETQ. V lost 0 bases, J lost 3 bases, and 8 bases lay in between.

The count of this clone is one. CDR3 in amino acids: CASSSRDGKETQYF. The CDR3 DNA sequence: TGTGCCAGCAGCTCGCGGGATGGGAAAGAGACCCAGTACTTC. This chain joins TRBV5-4 and TRBJ2-5, with TRBD2 as a possible D gene (6 bases). V lost 3 bases, J lost 3 bases, and 12 bases lay in between. The germline V gene encodes CDR1 SGHNT and CDR2 YYREEE (reference sequence). The CDR3 length is 14 residues.

The rearrangement uses TRBV11-2 and TRBJ1-1, with D possibly TRBD1 on 5 matching bases. Trimming removed 0 bases at V and 3 bases at J, with 8 bases between. Per the germline V gene, CDR1 is SGHAT and CDR2 is FQNNGV. The CDR3 extends over 14 amino acids. CDR3 region: CASSLDREDTEAFF. DNA for the CDR3: TGTGCCAGCAGCTTAGACAGGGAGGACACTGAAGCTTTCTTT.

The chain employs TRBV5-1 and TRBJ2-6; TRBD2 matches at 7 bases. The CDR3 has 18 amino acids. Losses at the gene ends were 0 bases for V and 2 bases for J; bases not matched to a gene: 8. In germline, CDR1 is SGHRS, CDR2 YFSETQ. The CDR3 spells CASSLGLWGGPGANVLTF. CDR3 in DNA: TGCGCCAGCAGCTTGGGGCTATGGGGGGGACCTGGGGCCAACGTCCTGACTTTC.

V usage is TRBV15 and J usage is TRBJ2-3; 8 bases map to TRBD2. Trimming removed 0 bases from V and 5 bases from J; junction bases left unmatched: 4. Looked up from germline, CDR1 is LNHNV and CDR2 is YYDKDF (reference sequence). The CDR3 has 15 residues. The DNA of the CDR3 is TGTGCCACCAGCAGAGATGGCCGGGAGGGAGATACGCAGTATTTT. Its protein product is CATSRDGREGDTQYF.

This chain connects TRBV12-5 to TRBJ2-1, with a possible D match to TRBD1 (7 bases). Trimming shortened V by 7 bases and J by 3 bases, and 22 bases separated the two germline ends. The CDR3 consists of 17 residues. Germline V lookup: CDR1 LGHNT, CDR2 FRNRAP. CDR3 sequence: CASAHQEGQWFYNEQFF. The CDR3 region has the DNA TGTGCTAGTGCCCACCAGGAGGGACAGTGGTTCTACAATGAGCAGTTCTTC.

The chain combines TRBV2 with TRBJ1-1; D uncertain. CDR1 SNHLY and CDR2 FYNNEI come from the germline V gene. This CDR3 spans 14 amino acids. The V and J ends lost 6 bases and 1 base respectively, with 12 bases between them. The CDR3 DNA reads TGTGCCAGCAGCCGATCCCGGGGGAACACTGAAGCTTTCTTT. This sequence encodes CASSRSRGNTEAFF.

This rearrangement joins TRBV2 to TRBJ2-3; TRBD2 matches 9 bases. CDR3 length: 14 amino acids. Germline assignment: CDR1 SNHLY and CDR2 FYNNEI. J gave up 1 base and V 8 bases, and 4 bases lay outside the gene matches. CDR3 nucleotide sequence: TGTGCCAGCCAGGGACTAGCAGGCACAGATACGCAGTATTTT. Translating gives CASQGLAGTDTQYF.

The table lists this clone with a count of one. An end of the junction differs from the germline gene, which may be a read error. The rearrangement joins TRBV5-1 to TRBJ1-1; possibly TRBD1 for D (5 bases). This CDR3 region has 13 residues. Per the germline V gene, CDR1 is SGHRS and CDR2 is YFSETQ. The CDR3 DNA is TGCGCCAGCAGCTCCACAACCGGGGGAGGTAGACTCTTT. Translating it yields CASSSTTGGGRLF.

The chain carries TRBV10-3 and TRBJ1-6; 8 bases map to TRBD1. V trimming: 7 bases; J trimming: 9 bases; junction bases outside the gene matches: 8. Germline V gene lookup returns CDR1 ENHRY and CDR2 SYGVKD. This CDR3 spans 14 amino acids. This CDR3 reads CAITADRGGSPLHF. DNA for the CDR3: TGTGCCATCACCGCTGACAGGGGAGGTTCACCCCTCCACTTT.

The V gene is TRBV5-1, the J gene TRBJ1-4; no clear D. The CDR3 spans 15 residues. Germline values: CDR1 SGHRS, CDR2 YFSETQ. Between the trimmed V and J ends, which lost 1 base and 4 bases, there was a span of 11 bases. This CDR3 is CASSLTGNLNEKLFF. The CDR3 coding sequence is TGCGCCAGCAGCTTGACCGGGAACCTTAATGAAAAACTGTTTTTT. Variable domain in full (rest from reference TRBV5-1 and TRBJ1-4): KAGVTQTPRYLIKTRGQQVTLSCSPISGHRSVSWYQQTPGQGLQFLFEYFSETQRNKGNFPGRFSGRQFSNSRSEMNVSTLELGDSALYLCASSLTGNLNEKLFFGSGTQLSVL.

This clone was seen once. The chain has TRBV18 and TRBJ1-1; perhaps TRBD1 as D (5 bases). V shed 3 bases and J shed 0 bases, with 11 bases lying between them. The CDR3 is 15 residues long. Germline CDR1 reads KGHSH; CDR2 reads LQKENI. In DNA, the CDR3 is TGTGCCAGCTCACCGGGCAGGGCCATGAACACTGAAGCTTTCTTT. This gives the protein CASSPGRAMNTEAFF.

J is TRBJ1-3 and V is TRBV4-2, with 11 nucleotides matching TRBD1. The V and J ends lost 4 bases and 2 bases, in that order; junction bases with no gene match: 1. The CDR3 consists of 15 residues. Germline CDR1 LGHNA, CDR2 YNFKEQ. CDR3 DNA: TGTGCCAGCAGCCCGGGACAGGGGGCTGGAAACACCATATATTTT. The encoded protein is CASSPGQGAGNTIYF.

The chain links TRBV2 to TRBJ2-4, with a weak D call TRBD1 (6 bases). Germline V gene data show CDR1 as SNHLY and CDR2 as FYNNEI. The CDR3 is made up of 16 amino acids. V was trimmed by 8 bases and J by 1 base, leaving 18 bases between them. This CDR3 reads CASRKTGLGAKNIQYF. The CDR3 coding sequence is TGTGCCAGCCGTAAAACAGGGTTGGGGGCCAAAAACATTCAGTACTTC.

J is TRBJ2-1 and V is TRBV7-2; 9 bases line up with TRBD2. The germline V gene has CDR1 SGHTA and CDR2 FQGNSA. V trimming: 1 base; J trimming: 9 bases; junction bases outside the gene matches: 10. The CDR3 consists of 16 residues. The CDR3 sequence: CASSLGSGGGVSEQFF. As DNA, the CDR3 is TGTGCCAGCAGCTTAGGAAGCGGCGGGGGGGTGAGTGAGCAGTTCTTC.

CDR3 sequence reads: CASNPGLAGADTQYF. In DNA form, the CDR3 reads TGTGCCAGCAATCCGGGACTAGCGGGAGCAGATACGCAGTATTTT. This chain joins TRBV6-1 and TRBJ2-3; 14 nucleotides agree with TRBD2. CDR1 and CDR2 from the germline V gene are MNHNS and SASEGT. Losses at the gene ends were 7 bases for V and 4 bases for J; bases not matched to a gene: 4. The CDR3 consists of 15 residues.

V gene TRBV18 combines with J gene TRBJ1-1; 8 bases map to TRBD1. The junction had 9 bases not matched to a gene; V was cut back by 6 bases and J by 0 bases. This CDR3 has 16 residues. Germline V lookup: CDR1 KGHSH, CDR2 LQKENI. Here the CDR3 DNA reads TGTGCCAGCTCGCTGGGACAGGCTTTTATGAACACTGAAGCTTTCTTT. Protein sequence: CASSLGQAFMNTEAFF.

The chain couples TRBV30 to TRBJ2-7, with 11 bases aligning to TRBD2. This CDR3 region has 12 residues. CDR1 and CDR2 (germline): GTSNPN, SVGIG (reference sequence). The ends lost 1 base at V and 10 bases at J; junction bases unmatched: 3. CDR3 bases: TGTGCCTGGAGTGGAGGGACTAGCGGACAGTACTTC. Encoded protein: CAWSGGTSGQYF.

In this sample, this clone turned up once. The chain has TRBV5-8 and TRBJ1-5; unclear D gene. CDR3 length: 13 residues. The V end was cut by 1 base, the J end by 4 bases, with 6 bases between. Germline V CDR1 and CDR2: SGHTS, YDEGEE. The CDR3 coding sequence is TGTGCCAGCAGCTTGAGCTTAAATCAGCCCCAGCATTTT. Its translation: CASSLSLNQPQHF.

The chain combines TRBV19 with TRBJ1-5; 7 nucleotides agree with TRBD1. Unmatched junction bases numbered 9, after V lost 4 bases and J lost 0 bases. The germline V gene has CDR1 LNHDA and CDR2 SQIVND (reference sequence). The CDR3 contains 17 residues. CDR3 DNA sequence: TGTGCCAGTAGTACCAGGACAGGACCTTATAGCAATCAGCCCCAGCATTTT. This gives the protein CASSTRTGPYSNQPQHF.

The V gene is TRBV5-1, the J gene TRBJ2-1, with TRBD2 matching over 10 bases. V was pared by 1 base and J by 9 bases, with 13 bases of the junction left unmatched. Per the germline V gene, CDR1 is SGHRS and CDR2 is YFSETQ. This CDR3 is built from 17 residues. The CDR3 nucleotides are TGCGCCAGCAGCTTGCGGCAGCTAGCGGGGGCCAGAGGTGAGCAGTTCTTC. This encodes CASSLRQLAGARGEQFF.

The chain links TRBV2 to TRBJ1-3; D possibly corresponds to TRBD1 (5 bases). Germline V gene sequence: CDR1 SNHLY, CDR2 FYNNEI. V gave up 7 bases and J gave up 7 bases, with 11 bases separating them. The CDR3 totals 12 residues. In DNA, the CDR3 is TGTGCCAGCAACTACAGGCCGAACACCATATATTTT. The encoded protein is CASNYRPNTIYF.